In its sample, the clone carrying this TCR beta chain was seen a few times. What it recognizes is unknown. The record originates from a study of T cell repertoires in cytomegalovirus infection. For the study at large: Evidence of both CMV infection and a matching HLA type came from public TCR beta signatures. Study findings and constraints: Across the ex vivo response, the dominant clonotypes were HLA-C-restricted CMV-specific TCR beta clonotypes.

V was clipped by 1 base and J by 7 bases; unmatched bases: 5. The germline V gene encodes CDR1 SEHNR and CDR2 FQNEAQ (reference sequence). The CDR3 covers 15 residues. TCRdb re-called the reads through MiXCR, storing one row per CDR3 protein. The table includes some 62,000 distinct CDR3 sequences, around 20% detected once. Sequences were derived from CD8+ T cells from cultured PBMCs, sampled from culture after CMV antigen stimulation. This receptor was identified in a human donor in good health (CMV status not recorded). Some clones in this sample may be carry-over from other donors' samples. The chain is built from TRBV7-9 and TRBJ2-1; 9 nucleotides align to TRBD1. In nucleotides, the CDR3 is TGTGCCAGCAGCTTAGTCGACAGGGGGGAGAATGAGCAGTTCTTC. It yields the protein CASSLVDRGENEQFF.